This T cell receptor (beta chain) comes out of a study of T-cell reconstitution after alpha-beta-depleted transplantation in children. Study findings and constraints: One year post-transplant, T-cell counts and diversity were largely derived from T cells produced anew.

CDR1 and CDR2 from the germline V gene are MNHEY and SMNVEV (reference sequence). The V end lost 5 bases, the J end lost 0 bases, and 17 bases lay between the germline ends. The CDR3 contains 18 residues. There are a few counts of this clonotype. Its antigen is not known. The library targeted TCRbeta and was prepared with unique molecular identifiers. Via MiXCR, TCRdb re-called the PCR reads, giving one row per CDR3 protein. The sample lists some 300,000 distinct CDR3 sequences; 7.5% to 9% were seen once. Sample: peripheral blood, taken 360 days after TCRalphabeta/CD19-depleted stem cell transplant. This rearrangement joins TRBV27 to TRBJ2-6; D gene unclear. The receptor was isolated from a female patient aged 2-15 years who had a stem cell transplant for Fanconi anemia, so the T cells may come from the graft donor. The CDR3 sequence: CASSVWSGLNSGANVLTF. The DNA for the CDR3 is TGTGCCAGCAGTGTGTGGTCAGGCTTGAACTCTGGGGCCAACGTCCTGACTTTC.